This TCR beta chain was recorded in a study of blood T cells in healthy people across ages. Points from the study as a whole: Older individuals had lower TCR beta diversity per million T cells (the decline was roughly linear).

Drawn from each donor were approximately 9.2 milliliters of peripheral blood. Together with a sample-barcoded 5' primer, a J-beta primer mix was included in a second PCR lasting about 6 to 12 cycles. A template-switch adaptor that had 12 random nucleotides put a tag on each cDNA molecule. TCRdb recomputed calls from the 5' RACE reads with MiXCR, one row per CDR3 protein. Of around 1.7 million distinct CDR3 sequences listed, 28% were seen once; the top ten hold approximately 7.7%. This CDR3 is 11 amino acids long. CDR1 and CDR2 from the germline V gene are MNHNY and SVGAGI (reference sequence). Trimming left V 6 bases short and J 6 bases short, with 5 bases between. Concerning this clonotype: The antigen remains undetermined. A much larger clone differs from this one at a single base, so this may be a read error.

The sequenced sample consisted of blood. The TCR originated in a woman aged 25 to 39 in good health. The chain has TRBV6-6 and TRBJ2-2; D gene unclear. For the CDR3, the DNA is TGTGCCAGCAGCAACGCCGGGGAGCTGTTTTTT. Protein product: CASSNAGELFF.